Detailed here is one TCR beta chain. No cognate antigen has been identified for it. Compared with germline, one end of the junction differs, possibly owing to a read error. In the germline V gene, CDR1 corresponds to SQVTM and CDR2 to ANQGSEA. The CDR3, from cysteine to phenylalanine, totals 14 residues. Only the CDR3 region is kept as DNA, spanning 42 bases read in frame from base 1. This entry comes from a study of blood T cell repertoires in COVID-19 (dated by TCRdb to about 2020). Study-level background: Samples from collaborators originated in the United States, Italy and Spain and spanned both the acute and convalescent phases of COVID-19. The prospective study material was composed of cDNA or gDNA derived from T cells, B-cell-depleted T cells, or PBMCs. The dataset comprised deeply sampled blood TCRbeta repertoires from subjects exposed to, actively infected with, or recovered from COVID-19. The repertoires were released in a freely available public database intended as a resource for research on the immune response to SARS-CoV-2. The samples were drawn from two sources: the first 160 participants of the ongoing ImmuneRACE study, and 1,000 to 1,500 subjects contributed by 6 global collaborators. Sample metadata almost always included a de-identified subject ID, COVID-19 status, age in years and sex. HLA class I and class II types, where available, came from metadata supplied by the sample provider rather than from assay-based typing.

What the study reported, not specific to this receptor: How much clinical and demographic metadata was included differed by source and by participant, and the metadata was provided uncurated.

TCRbeta CDR3 regions were amplified from genomic DNA using the immunoSEQ Assay, a bias-controlled multiplex PCR. The published analysis was carried out like this. The number of nucleated cells in each sample was estimated by amplification of reference gene primers within the assay. Sequence reads were collapsed and filtered to measure the absolute abundance of every unique TCRbeta CDR3 rearrangement. For each sample, productive Simpson clonality was calculated as the square root of Simpson's diversity index over productive rearrangements. Drawn from immuneACCESS, this table holds only the in-frame rearrangements with V and J called that TCRdb kept. Clones are partly lost; checked studies trace under half to an unresolved V gene and leave the rest unexplained. The DNA gave D and trimming, while V, J and clone size come from that table. Across this sample there are approximately 290,000 clones, with about 85% seen only once. The ten largest make up 0.85% to 0.9% of the sample.

In Seattle, one collaborating source enrolled patients while the infection was active and tracked those patients longitudinally over the course of disease. Collaborating institutions collected whole blood in K2EDTA tubes following their own protocols. For TCRbeta analysis, collaborator samples were shipped as frozen whole blood, as isolated PBMCs, or as DNA extracted from either sample type. The rearranged segments are TRBV29-1 and TRBJ2-5; the D gene is possibly TRBD1 or TRBD2, with 6 bases matching each. This receptor was obtained from a human donor with COVID-19, enrolled during active disease. The donor label of this sample is uncertain. The material sequenced was peripheral blood. CDR3 region: CSAGAAVDQETQYF. The DNA sequence is TGCAGCGCGGGGGCGGCAGTCGACCAGGAGACCCAGTACTTC. The reference TRBV29-1 and TRBJ2-5 proteins fill in what lies around the CDR3, so the full variable domain reads SAVISQKPSRDICQRGTSLTIQCQVDSQVTMMFWYRQQPGQSLTLIATANQGSEATYESGFVIDKFPISRPNLTFSTLTVSNMSPEDSSIYLCSAGAAVDQETQYFGPGTRLLVL.